This T cell receptor beta chain stems from a study of CD8+ T cells in alopecia areata. The CDR3 totals 15 residues. CDR1 is SEHNR and CDR2 is FQNEAQ in the germline V gene (reference sequence). V was cut by 5 bases and J by 2 bases, with 13 bases left in between. As to this clone: Its antigen is not identified.

cDNA serving as the sequencing template came from extracted, reverse transcribed RNA. Using immunoSEQ multiplex PCR, the repertoire was profiled, and TCRdb retains in-frame clones only, with some absent. Of roughly 200,000 clones listed, approximately 53% are singletons. Overall study findings and caveats: Compared with normal scalp, lesional scalp had higher clonality and more expanded CD8+ clones. Resident alphabeta T cells of normal skin are also sequenced in scalp samples. With patients, TCR sharing proved less clear than in mice, a difference possibly related to HLA.

V gene TRBV7-9 combines with J gene TRBJ1-3; D gene ambiguous. The sequenced material came from CD8+ T cells sorted from blood. This sequence was found in a human donor in good health. The CDR3 DNA reads TGTGCCAGCAGCCGTCTGGCGGAGGCTGGAAACACCATATATTTT. Encoded protein: CASSRLAEAGNTIYF.